Given below is one T cell receptor beta chain in context. Its antigen is currently unknown. V was cut by 5 bases and J by 5 bases, with 25 bases left in between. The CDR3 is 17 amino acids. Germline values: CDR1 SNHLY, CDR2 FYNNEI. Sequencing used immunoSEQ multiplex PCR; TCRdb keeps in-frame clones, though not all of them. The table has millions of clones, about 92% seen once. This entry comes from a study of shared clonotypes between healthy human individuals. Study context: Per-donor plates numbered three CD4 naive, three CD4 memory, two CD8 naive and one CD8 memory. The study's findings and limits: Sampling covered blood only; tissue repertoires likely differ. Sequencing depth was a factor that was expected to affect clonotype sharing among donors. When naive CD4 clonotypes were compared across a few donors, around 5% were shared.

Naive CD8 isolation took CD45RO-negative cells positively selected for CCR7 and excluded terminally differentiated effector memory CD45RA+ cells. The TCR originated in a man between 18 and 29 years old in good health. Some clones in this sample may be carry-over from other donors' samples. Sequencing used naive CD8+ T cells from PBMCs. This chain uses TRBV2 with TRBJ2-7, with a tentative D call TRBD2 (7 bases). CDR3 DNA sequence: TGTGCCAGCAGTTTTCGTCGGGGGGCCGGGGAAAAAGACGAGCAGTACTTC. Its translation is CASSFRRGAGEKDEQYF.